This T cell receptor beta chain was documented in a study of monozygotic twins with inflammatory bowel disease. Whole-study findings and limits: The inverse Simpson measure of TCRbeta diversity was lower in IBD patients than in healthy co-twins.

TCRdb reanalyzed the 5' RACE reads, giving one entry per CDR3 protein sequence and no DNA. This sample's table reports around 140,000 distinct CDR3 sequences. This CDR3 spans 17 amino acids. Per the germline V gene, CDR1 is KGHSH and CDR2 is LQKENI. As concerns this clonotype: Its antigen is currently unknown.

Every single donor had an approximately 2.5 ml blood sample drawn. V usage is TRBV18 and J usage is TRBJ2-7; there is no DNA to check the TCRdb D call of TRBD1. Sequenced material: blood. This sequence was found in a human donor with ulcerative colitis or Crohn's disease, or a healthy co-twin of an affected twin (not recorded which). The CDR3 is CASSPPLSQGIYHEQYF. Full variable domain (missing parts from reference TRBV18 and TRBJ2-7): NAGVMQNPRHLVRRRGQEARLRCSPMKGHSHVYWYRQLPEEGLKFMVYLQKENIIDESGMPKERFSAEFPKEGPSILRIQQVVRGDSAAYFCASSPPLSQGIYHEQYFGPGTRLTVT.